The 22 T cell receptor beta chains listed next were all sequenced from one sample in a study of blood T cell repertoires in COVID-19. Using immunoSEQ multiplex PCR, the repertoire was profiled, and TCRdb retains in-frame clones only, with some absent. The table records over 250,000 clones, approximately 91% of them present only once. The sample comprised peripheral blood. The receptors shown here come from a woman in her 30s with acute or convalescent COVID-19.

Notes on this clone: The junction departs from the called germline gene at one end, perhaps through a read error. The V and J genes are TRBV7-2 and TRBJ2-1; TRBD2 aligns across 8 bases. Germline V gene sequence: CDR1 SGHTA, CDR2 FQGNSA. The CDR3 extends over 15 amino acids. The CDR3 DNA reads TGTGCCAGCAGGTTAGCGGGGAGCTCCTACAATGAGCAGTTCTTC. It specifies CASRLAGSSYNEQFF.

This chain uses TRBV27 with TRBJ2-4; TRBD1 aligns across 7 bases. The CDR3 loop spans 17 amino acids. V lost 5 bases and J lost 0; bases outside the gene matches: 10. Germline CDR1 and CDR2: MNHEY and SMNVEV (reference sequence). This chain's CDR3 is CASSALYRGLAKNIQYF. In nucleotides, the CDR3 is TGTGCCAGCAGTGCCTTGTACAGGGGATTAGCCAAAAACATTCAGTACTTC.

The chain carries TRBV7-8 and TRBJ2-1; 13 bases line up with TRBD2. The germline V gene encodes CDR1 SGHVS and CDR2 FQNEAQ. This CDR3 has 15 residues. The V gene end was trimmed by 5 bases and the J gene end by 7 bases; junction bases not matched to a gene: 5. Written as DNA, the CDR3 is TGTGCCAGCAGCCAACTAGCGGGAGGGCATAATGAGCAGTTCTTC. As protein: CASSQLAGGHNEQFF.

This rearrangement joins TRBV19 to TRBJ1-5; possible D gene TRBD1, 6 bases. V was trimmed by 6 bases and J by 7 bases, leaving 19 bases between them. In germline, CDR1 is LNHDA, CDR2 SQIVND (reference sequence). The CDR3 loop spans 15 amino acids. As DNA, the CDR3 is TGTGCCAGTAGAGGGGGTCCAAGTAGGTGGCAGCCCCAGCATTTT. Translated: CASRGGPSRWQPQHF. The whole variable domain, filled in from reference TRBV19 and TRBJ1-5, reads DGGITQSPKYLFRKEGQNVTLSCEQNLNHDAMYWYRQDPGQGLRLIYYSQIVNDFQKGDIAEGYSVSREKKESFPLTVTSAQKNPTAFYLCASRGGPSRWQPQHFGDGTRLSIL.

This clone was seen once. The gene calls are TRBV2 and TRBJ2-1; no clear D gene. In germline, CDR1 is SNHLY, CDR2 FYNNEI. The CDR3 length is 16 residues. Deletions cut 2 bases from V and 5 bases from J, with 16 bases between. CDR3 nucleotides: TGTGCCAGCAGTGAATCTATGTCTAGTCGGAACAATGAGCAGTTCTTC. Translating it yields CASSESMSSRNNEQFF.

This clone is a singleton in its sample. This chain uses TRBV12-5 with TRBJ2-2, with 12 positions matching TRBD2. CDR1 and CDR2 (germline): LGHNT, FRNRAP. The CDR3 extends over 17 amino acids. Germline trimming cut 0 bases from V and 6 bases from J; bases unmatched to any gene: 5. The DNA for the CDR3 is TGTGCTAGTGGTTTGGTAGTGACTAGCGGGAGACCCGGGGAGCTGTTTTTT. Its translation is CASGLVVTSGRPGELFF.

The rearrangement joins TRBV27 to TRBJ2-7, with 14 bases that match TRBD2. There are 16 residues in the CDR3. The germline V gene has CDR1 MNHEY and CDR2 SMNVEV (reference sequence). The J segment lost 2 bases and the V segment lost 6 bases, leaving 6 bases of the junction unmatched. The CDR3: CASRTGTSGRAYEQYF. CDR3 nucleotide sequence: TGTGCCAGCAGGACTGGGACTAGCGGGAGAGCCTACGAGCAGTACTTC.

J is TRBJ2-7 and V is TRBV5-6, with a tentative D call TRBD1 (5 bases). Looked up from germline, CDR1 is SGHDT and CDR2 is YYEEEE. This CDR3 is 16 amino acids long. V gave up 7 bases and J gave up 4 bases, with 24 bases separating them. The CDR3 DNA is TGTGCCAGCGTGTCGACAGCCGCCTCCAAAGATTACGAGCAGTACTTC. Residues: CASVSTAASKDYEQYF.

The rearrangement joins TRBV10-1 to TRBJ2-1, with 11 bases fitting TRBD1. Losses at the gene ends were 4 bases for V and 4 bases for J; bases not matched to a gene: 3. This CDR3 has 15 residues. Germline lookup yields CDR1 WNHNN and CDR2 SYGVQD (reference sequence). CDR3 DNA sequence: TGCGCCAGCAGTGCCGGGACAGGGGGTTACAATGAGCAGTTCTTC. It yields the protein CASSAGTGGYNEQFF.

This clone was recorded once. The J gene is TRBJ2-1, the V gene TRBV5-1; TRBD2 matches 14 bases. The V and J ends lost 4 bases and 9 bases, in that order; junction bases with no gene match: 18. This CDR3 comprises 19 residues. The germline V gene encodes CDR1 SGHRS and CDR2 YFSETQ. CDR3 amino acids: CASSLSGSGTSGRWGEQFF. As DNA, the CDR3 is TGCGCCAGCAGCCTATCCGGTTCCGGGACTAGCGGGAGATGGGGTGAGCAGTTCTTC.

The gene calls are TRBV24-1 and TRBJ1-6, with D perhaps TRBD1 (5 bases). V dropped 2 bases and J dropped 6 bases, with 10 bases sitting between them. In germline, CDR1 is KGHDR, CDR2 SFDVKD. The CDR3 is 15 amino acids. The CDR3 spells CATSDSRGGNSPLHF. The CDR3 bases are TGTGCCACCAGTGATTCAAGGGGAGGTAATTCACCCCTCCACTTT.

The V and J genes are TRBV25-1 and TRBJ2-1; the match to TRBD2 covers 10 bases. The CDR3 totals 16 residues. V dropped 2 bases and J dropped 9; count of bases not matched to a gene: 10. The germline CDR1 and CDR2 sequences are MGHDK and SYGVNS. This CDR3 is CASSERVVAGGSEQFF. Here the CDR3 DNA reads TGTGCCAGCAGTGAAAGGGTAGTAGCGGGAGGATCTGAGCAGTTCTTC.

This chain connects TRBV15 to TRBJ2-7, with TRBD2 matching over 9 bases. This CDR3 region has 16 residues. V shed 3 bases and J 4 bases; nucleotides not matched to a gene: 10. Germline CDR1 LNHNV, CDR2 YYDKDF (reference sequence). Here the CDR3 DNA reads TGTGCCACCAGCAGGCCCGGTTCCAGCGGGAGGTACGAGCAGTACTTC. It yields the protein CATSRPGSSGRYEQYF.

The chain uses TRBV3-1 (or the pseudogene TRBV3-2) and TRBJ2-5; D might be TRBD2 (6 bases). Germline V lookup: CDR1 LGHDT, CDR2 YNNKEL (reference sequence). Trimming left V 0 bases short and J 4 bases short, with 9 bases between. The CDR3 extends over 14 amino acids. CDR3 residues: CASSQDRGIETQYF. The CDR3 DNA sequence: TGTGCCAGCAGCCAAGATCGGGGGATAGAGACCCAGTACTTC.

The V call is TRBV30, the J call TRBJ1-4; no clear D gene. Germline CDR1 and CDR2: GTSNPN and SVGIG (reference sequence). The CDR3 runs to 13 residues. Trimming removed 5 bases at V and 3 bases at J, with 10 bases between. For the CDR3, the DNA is TGTGCCTGGCTCGGCGGGGCTAATGAAAAACTGTTTTTT. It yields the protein CAWLGGANEKLFF.

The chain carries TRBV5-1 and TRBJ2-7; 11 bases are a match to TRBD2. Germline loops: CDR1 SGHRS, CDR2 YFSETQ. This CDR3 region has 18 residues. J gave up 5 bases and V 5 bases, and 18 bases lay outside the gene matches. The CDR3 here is CASRLSLNLAGGPDEQYF. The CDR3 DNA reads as TGCGCCAGCAGGCTCAGTTTAAACCTAGCGGGAGGACCCGACGAGCAGTACTTC.

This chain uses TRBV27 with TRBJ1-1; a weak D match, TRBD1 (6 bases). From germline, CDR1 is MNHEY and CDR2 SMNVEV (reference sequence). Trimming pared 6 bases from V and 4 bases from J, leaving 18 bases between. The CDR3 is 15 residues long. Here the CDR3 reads CASSLGAGWSTEAFF. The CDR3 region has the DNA TGTGCCAGCAGCCTGGGGGCAGGATGGAGCACTGAAGCTTTCTTT.

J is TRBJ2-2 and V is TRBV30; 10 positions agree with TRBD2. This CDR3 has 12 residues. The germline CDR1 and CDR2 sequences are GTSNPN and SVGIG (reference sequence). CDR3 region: CARTSGGGELFF. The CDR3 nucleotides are TGTGCAAGGACTAGCGGTGGCGGGGAGCTGTTTTTT.

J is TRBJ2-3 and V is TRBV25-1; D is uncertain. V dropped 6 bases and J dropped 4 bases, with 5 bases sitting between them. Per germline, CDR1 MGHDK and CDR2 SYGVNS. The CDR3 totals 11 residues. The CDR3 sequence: CASRRSDTQYF. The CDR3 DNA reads TGTGCCAGCAGGAGATCAGATACGCAGTATTTT.

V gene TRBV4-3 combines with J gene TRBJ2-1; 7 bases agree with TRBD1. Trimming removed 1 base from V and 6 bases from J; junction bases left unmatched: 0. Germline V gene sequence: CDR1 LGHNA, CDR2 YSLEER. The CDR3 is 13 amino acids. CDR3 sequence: CASSQAGGNEQFF. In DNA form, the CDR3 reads TGCGCCAGCAGCCAAGCAGGGGGCAATGAGCAGTTCTTC.

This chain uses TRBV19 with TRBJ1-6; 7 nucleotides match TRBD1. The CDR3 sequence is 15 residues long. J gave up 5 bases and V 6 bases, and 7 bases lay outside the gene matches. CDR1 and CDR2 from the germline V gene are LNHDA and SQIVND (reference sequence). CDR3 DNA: TGTGCCAGTAGACAGGGACAGACCAATAATTCACCCCTCCACTTT. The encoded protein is CASRQGQTNNSPLHF.

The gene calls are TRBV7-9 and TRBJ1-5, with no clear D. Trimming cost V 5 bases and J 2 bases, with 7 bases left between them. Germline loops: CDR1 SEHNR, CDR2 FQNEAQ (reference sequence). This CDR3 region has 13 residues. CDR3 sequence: CASSREGNQPQHF. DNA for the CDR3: TGTGCCAGCAGCCGGGAGGGCAATCAGCCCCAGCATTTT.